The present TCR beta chain was sequenced within a study of CD8 T cells in ankylosing spondylitis (dated by TCRdb to the late 2010s). The study in broad terms: T cell receptor beta repertoires were profiled in healthy donors and ankylosing spondylitis patients so that disease-linked TCR variants could be found. The whole study cohort included some 100 healthy donors and 25 ankylosing spondylitis patients. Peripheral blood was sampled, and synovial fluid was also collected from ankylosing spondylitis patients.

As regards this clonotype: Its antigen is unknown. Per-nucleotide qualities are absent, and no much larger clonotype sits a single base away.

What the research found in general, with its limitations: Blood from ankylosing spondylitis patients appeared to be characterized by a TCR beta motif composed of under 10 highly homologous amino acid variants. Some TCR beta motif variants had previously been reported in synovial fluid and blood of reactive arthritis patients, which suggested common disease-initiation mechanisms. According to the report, matched synovial fluid samples from ankylosing spondylitis patients were significantly enriched for the disease-linked clones. A CD8+ phenotype was shown by the disease-linked clones, which were found at relatively low frequencies in peripheral blood.

The reads were generated on an Illumina HiSeq 2500. Quantitative 5'-RACE with molecular barcodes was the method used to prepare the TCR beta libraries. Concerning the study's data processing: To identify disease-linked TCR variants, a new computational method was used, one built on a probabilistic model of VDJ rearrangement. TCRdb's own reprocessing of the public reads used fastp at Q25 and MiXCR and kept productive beta chains. Each CDR3 protein appears once, grouped with its most common genes and DNA. TCRdb, not the authors, supplied the V and J calls. The sample table shows under 450,000 distinct CDR3 sequences, and about 15% are seen once. Approximately 1% of the sample is taken by the ten largest. This receptor was obtained from a male donor with ankylosing spondylitis. Specimen: blood, either unsorted or a sorted T cell fraction (not recorded which).

The CDR3: CASSWTGGSNYGYTF. The bases are TGCGCCAGCAGCTGGACCGGGGGAAGTAACTATGGCTACACCTTC. The sequence links TRBV5-1 to TRBJ1-2; the D gene is perhaps TRBD1, on 5 matching bases. A distance of 13 bases separates the germline ends of V and J, which lose 3 bases and 1 base respectively. CDR1 is given as SGHRS and CDR2 as YFSETQ, both from the germline V gene. From its cysteine to its phenylalanine, the CDR3 spans 15 amino acids. CDR3 DNA only is kept here, 45 bases in frame from base 1.